The 18 T cell receptor beta chains listed next were all sequenced from one sample in a study of CD8 T cells in ankylosing spondylitis. Points from the study as a whole: Within ankylosing spondylitis blood, a TCR beta motif made up of eight highly homologous variants appeared to be characteristic.

TCRdb itself ran the 5' RACE reads through MiXCR, one entry per CDR3 protein. The sample yields under 850,000 distinct CDR3 sequences, 15% to 20% seen once. Their cognate antigens are unknown. Source material: blood, either unsorted or a sorted T cell fraction (not recorded which). These receptors originate from a male donor with ankylosing spondylitis.

This clonotype was recorded many times. The rearrangement links TRBV20-1 to TRBJ2-7; the D gene is possibly TRBD2 (7 bases). The CDR3 covers 14 residues. In germline, CDR1 is DFQATT, CDR2 SNEGSKA (reference sequence). The V gene lost 6 bases and the J gene lost 3 bases, with 18 bases spanning the gap. CDR3 region: CSARSEGGNYEQYF. Written as DNA, the CDR3 is TGCAGTGCCAGGTCGGAGGGGGGGAACTACGAGCAGTACTTC.

The rearrangement links TRBV20-1 to TRBJ2-7; 11 bases match TRBD2. The CDR3 contains 15 residues. V was clipped by 2 bases and J by 3 bases; unmatched bases: 6. CDR1 and CDR2 (germline): DFQATT, SNEGSKA (reference sequence). The CDR3: CSARTLLAGVYEQYF. CDR3 bases: TGCAGTGCTAGAACCTTACTAGCGGGAGTCTACGAGCAGTACTTC.

This rearrangement joins TRBV5-5 to TRBJ2-5; D is possibly TRBD2 (5 bases). Germline lookup yields CDR1 SGHKS and CDR2 YYEKEE (reference sequence). V lost 0 bases and J 3 bases, leaving 9 bases between the germline ends. There are 14 residues in the CDR3. This CDR3 reads CASSLVSGKETQYF. CDR3 bases: TGTGCCAGCAGCTTGGTATCGGGGAAAGAGACCCAGTACTTC.

The genes are TRBV20-1 and TRBJ1-2; D unclear. CDR1 and CDR2 from the germline V gene are DFQATT and SNEGSKA (reference sequence). The CDR3 loop spans 11 amino acids. Trimming removed 3 bases at V and 8 bases at J, with 10 bases between. CDR3 residues: CSASGGTGYTF. CDR3 nucleotides: TGCAGTGCTAGTGGTGGTACGGGCTACACCTTC.

The chain couples TRBV6-2 or TRBV6-3 to TRBJ2-7, with TRBD1 matching 7 bases. CDR1 MNHEY and CDR2 SVGEGT come from the germline V gene. V gave up 2 bases and J gave up 0 bases; unmatched junction bases: 7. This CDR3 region has 16 residues. CDR3 residues: CASSYMDRTFSYEQYF. DNA for the CDR3: TGTGCCAGCAGTTACATGGACAGGACTTTCTCCTACGAGCAGTACTTC.

V and J are TRBV27 and TRBJ2-3; maybe TRBD1 (5 bases). This CDR3 contains 15 residues. Germline V gene lookup returns CDR1 MNHEY and CDR2 SMNVEV (reference sequence). The V and J ends lost 3 bases and 4 bases respectively, with 14 bases between them. The CDR3 sequence: CASSFLGVRADTQYF. The CDR3, as DNA: TGTGCCAGCAGTTTTTTAGGGGTTAGGGCAGATACGCAGTATTTT.

This clonotype appeared a few times. V and J are TRBV12-3 or TRBV12-4 and TRBJ2-3; a possible D gene is TRBD1 (6 bases). The CDR3 is made up of 15 amino acids. Trimming left V 6 bases short and J 1 base short, with 14 bases between. Here the CDR3 reads CASSANRVGTDTQYF. CDR3 sequence (DNA): TGTGCCAGCAGCGCTAACAGGGTAGGCACAGATACGCAGTATTTT.

V is TRBV12-3 or TRBV12-4 and J is TRBJ2-7; 11 bases are a match to TRBD2. The CDR3 length is 15 residues. Unmatched junction bases numbered 10, after V lost 5 bases and J lost 7 bases. In DNA form, the CDR3 reads TGTGCCAGCAGTCCCGGGACTAGCGGAGCCGGGGAGCAGTACTTC. Protein sequence: CASSPGTSGAGEQYF.

The V call is TRBV4-1, the J call TRBJ2-5; maybe TRBD2 (6 bases). Germline V gene data show CDR1 as MGHRA and CDR2 as YSYEKL. The CDR3 covers 15 residues. The V end lost 4 bases, the J end lost 5 bases, and 17 bases lay between the germline ends. CDR3 nucleotide sequence: TGCGCCAGCAGCCGTAACGGAGGGCCGGGTGAGACCCAGTACTTC. Amino acids: CASSRNGGPGETQYF.

This clonotype was seen ten or more times. The chain joins TRBV7-2 to TRBJ1-6; TRBD1 matches at 8 bases. The J segment lost 6 bases and the V segment lost 4 bases, leaving 8 bases of the junction unmatched. There are 16 residues in the CDR3. Germline V CDR1 and CDR2: SGHTA, FQGNSA. CDR3 sequence reads: CASSSRRTGINSPLHF. The CDR3 region has the DNA TGTGCCAGCAGCTCTCGCAGGACAGGGATTAATTCACCCCTCCACTTT.

In this sample, this clonotype turned up a few times. This rearrangement joins TRBV12-3 or TRBV12-4 to TRBJ2-1; 8 bases agree with TRBD2. The CDR3 runs to 14 residues. V was clipped by 6 bases and J by 8 bases; unmatched bases: 9. The CDR3 sequence: CASRTGTRSYEQFF. The CDR3 DNA sequence: TGTGCCAGCAGAACCGGGACTAGGTCCTATGAGCAGTTCTTC.

The CDR3 protein is CASSLPGQVLYGYTF. CDR3 coding DNA: TGTGCCAGCAGCTTACCCGGACAGGTTCTCTATGGCTACACCTTC. The genes are TRBV7-9 and TRBJ1-2, with TRBD1 matching over 7 bases. The V and J ends lost 2 bases and 4 bases, in that order; junction bases with no gene match: 7. The CDR3 spans 15 residues. Per germline, CDR1 SEHNR and CDR2 FQNEAQ (reference sequence).

In regard to this clonotype: At one end, the junction sequence differs from germline, possibly due to a read error. This chain connects TRBV29-1 to TRBJ2-7; D perhaps matches TRBD1 (8 bases). The CDR3 covers 15 residues. Germline CDR1 SQVTM, CDR2 ANQGSEA. The CDR3 loop reads CSVEGGDRSSYEQYF. The CDR3 DNA sequence: TGCAGCGTAGAAGGGGGGGACAGGAGCTCCTACGAGCAGTACTTC.

A few counts support this clonotype. The genes are TRBV20-1 and TRBJ2-1, with D perhaps TRBD2 (5 bases). This CDR3 has 14 amino acids. The V gene lost 0 bases and the J gene lost 0 bases, with 6 bases spanning the gap. Per the germline V gene, CDR1 is DFQATT and CDR2 is SNEGSKA (reference sequence). CDR3 sequence: CSAREAASYNEQFF. For the CDR3, the DNA is TGCAGTGCTAGAGAAGCGGCCTCCTACAATGAGCAGTTCTTC.

This clonotype has just a few counts. The chain recombines TRBV20-1 with TRBJ2-1, with D possibly matching TRBD2 (6 bases). This CDR3 spans 16 amino acids. CDR1 and CDR2 from the germline V gene are DFQATT and SNEGSKA (reference sequence). V was clipped by 3 bases and J by 3 bases, with 18 bases between them. The CDR3 region has the DNA TGCAGTGCTAGTCTCTCAGTCGGGGGTTACTACAATGAGCAGTTCTTC. This sequence encodes CSASLSVGGYYNEQFF.

There are many counts of this clonotype. V and J are TRBV12-3 or TRBV12-4 and TRBJ1-4; D remains unclear. Deletions cut 3 bases from V and 1 base from J, with 6 bases between. This CDR3 comprises 14 residues. CDR3 residues: CASSFSVTNEKLFF. The CDR3 region has the DNA TGTGCCAGCAGTTTCTCTGTAACTAATGAAAAACTGTTTTTT.

The J gene is TRBJ2-3, the V gene TRBV12-3 or TRBV12-4, with TRBD1 as a possible D gene (5 bases). V lost 6 bases, J lost 0 bases, and 10 bases lay in between. This CDR3 is built from 14 residues. This chain's CDR3 is CASSDSSSTDTQYF. CDR3 DNA sequence: TGTGCCAGCAGCGACAGTTCTAGCACAGATACGCAGTATTTT.

The genes are TRBV6-5 and TRBJ1-1, with D possibly TRBD1 on 6 matching bases. The V end was cut by 0 bases, the J end by 6 bases, with 14 bases between. The CDR3 contains 15 residues. The germline CDR1 and CDR2 sequences are MNHEY and SVGAGI. The CDR3 protein is CASSYSPGGGPEAFF. The CDR3 DNA reads TGTGCCAGCAGTTACTCTCCGGGTGGGGGGCCTGAAGCTTTCTTT.